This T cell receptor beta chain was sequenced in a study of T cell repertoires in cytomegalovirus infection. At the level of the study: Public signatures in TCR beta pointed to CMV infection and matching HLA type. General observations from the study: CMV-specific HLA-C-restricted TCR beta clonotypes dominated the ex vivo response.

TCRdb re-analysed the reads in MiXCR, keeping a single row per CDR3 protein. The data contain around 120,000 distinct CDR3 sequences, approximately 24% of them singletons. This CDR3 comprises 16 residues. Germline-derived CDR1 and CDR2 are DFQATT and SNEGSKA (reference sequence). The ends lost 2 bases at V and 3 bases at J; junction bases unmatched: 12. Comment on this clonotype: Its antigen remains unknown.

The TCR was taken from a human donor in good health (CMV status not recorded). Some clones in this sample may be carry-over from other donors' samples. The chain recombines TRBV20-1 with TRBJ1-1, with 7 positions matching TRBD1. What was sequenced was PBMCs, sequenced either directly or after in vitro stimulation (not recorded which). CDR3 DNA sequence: TGCAGTGCTAGACGGGCAGGGGGTTTGATGGACACTGAAGCTTTCTTT. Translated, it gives CSARRAGGLMDTEAFF.